The rows below give T cell receptor beta chains drawn from one sample of a study of shared clonotypes between healthy human individuals. Using immunoSEQ multiplex PCR, the repertoire was profiled, and TCRdb retains in-frame clones only, with some absent. There are more than 2,000,000 clones in the sample; over 90% occur only once, and about 0.37% lies in the top ten. Sequencing used naive CD4+ T cells from PBMCs. These receptors all come from a man between 18 and 35 years old in good health. Some clones in this sample may be carry-over from other donors' samples. CDR3s include the opening cysteine and the closing phenylalanine or tryptophan. The D gene is left open where the match is weak. Rows give clone size only sometimes, using once, few, many, or a class for an expanded clone.

-	TRBV28	TRBD1	TRBJ1-1	TGTGCCAGCAGTTCCTCTAAATACAGGGGGCTAAACACTGAAGCTTTCTTT	CASSSSKYRGLNTEAFF
-	TRBV28	-	TRBJ1-2	TGTGCCAGCTCGCTCCGGGACACCAACTATGGCTACACCTTC	CASSLRDTNYGYTF
-	TRBV10-3	-	TRBJ2-2	TGTGCCATCAGTGACGGCCAACCACCCGGGGAGCTGTTTTTT	CAISDGQPPGELFF
-	TRBV7-9	TRBD1	TRBJ2-7	TGTGCCAGCAGCCCGGGACAGGGGGTCGGGCAGTACTTC	CASSPGQGVGQYF
-	TRBV6-6	-	TRBJ1-2	TGTGCCAGCAGTTACTCGAGGGGCAATGGCTACACCTTC	CASSYSRGNGYTF
-	TRBV25-1	TRBD2	TRBJ2-3	TGTGCCAGCAGTAGGGAAAGCGGGAGTTTTGACCCAGATACGCAGTATTTT	CASSRESGSFDPDTQYF
-	TRBV11-2	-	TRBJ1-3	TGTGCCAGCAGCCCCTTCTCTGGAAACACCATATATTTT	CASSPFSGNTIYF
-	TRBV11-3	-	TRBJ2-1	TGTGCCAGCAGCTTATCGGCCCCCAGCTCCTACAATGAGCAGTTCTTC	CASSLSAPSSYNEQFF
few	TRBV19	-	TRBJ1-1	TGTGCCAGTAGTATGAGGCGGCTGAACACTGAAGCTTTCTTT	CASSMRRLNTEAFF
-	TRBV2	-	TRBJ1-1	TGTGCCAGCAGACAAGACGGTCGGGGAGCTTTCTTT	CASRQDGRGAFF
few	TRBV28	-	TRBJ1-1	TGTGCCAGCAGTCAGAGGGACACTGAAGCTTTCTTT	CASSQRDTEAFF